This TCR beta chain stems from a study of T cells in Graves' hyperthyroidism and ophthalmopathy. Study results and caveats: Before onset, ophthalmopathy was predicted by the model a median approximately 6.5 months earlier. Ophthalmopathy was told apart from stable hyperthyroidism by a 13 V-J model.

This clonotype was detected ten times or more. What it binds is unknown. CDR1 and CDR2 (germline): SNHLY, FYNNEI. The CDR3 is 15 residues long. V was pared by 6 bases and J by 1 base, with 8 bases of the junction left unmatched. Diagnoses rested on clinical symptoms, serum thyroxine and TRAb, thyroid ultrasound and orbital computed tomography. PBMCs were sourced from more than 7.5 ml fresh peripheral blood. What was amplified from RNA transcripts were TCR beta CDR3 regions. The HTBI primer set drove a first-round RT-PCR of the TCR CDR3. TCRdb re-analysed the multiplex PCR reads in MiXCR, keeping a single row per CDR3 protein. This sample carries roughly 420,000 distinct CDR3 sequences, around a sixth of them seen once, and the ten largest clones take around 7%.

This rearrangement joins TRBV2 to TRBJ2-5, with 7 nucleotides matching TRBD2. The sample was blood. The receptor's source is a woman aged 18 to 35 with Graves' hyperthyroidism. The CDR3 coding sequence is TGTGCCAGCAGGTTCGGCGGGGGTCCCCAAGAGACCCAGTACTTC. It encodes CASRFGGGPQETQYF.